The rows below give T cell receptor beta chains drawn from one sample of a study. Some clones are missing from TCRdb's copy, which holds only in-frame ones; the method was immunoSEQ multiplex PCR. The sample shows around 49,000 clones, more than 85% of them seen only once. Input material: PBMCs. These receptors came from a man aged 35-49 years with rheumatoid arthritis. The CDR3 runs from the conserved cysteine through the conserved F or W. Each record gives: CDR3 length, V gene, CDR3 protein.

>13|TRBV5-1
CASTIIGGDEQFF
>15|TRBV2
CASSGQGGRNTEAFF
>17|TRBV25-1
CASSEEGGTGEWNEQFF
>13|TRBV6-5
CASSRGRGEKLFF
>15|TRBV7-9
CASSSGPSSGNTIYF
>15|TRBV28
CASSPGTGPGTEAFF
>16|TRBV6-5
CASSYSGQGAYNEQFF
>15|TRBV5-3
CARSLSASRYGGYTF
>14|TRBV28
CASSFAGGPYEQYF
>18|TRBV5-1
CASSLFLGHLQGNNEQFF
>14|TRBV5-1
CASSSGQGNQPQHF
>15|TRBV5-1
CASSLVTSLAYEQYF
>13|TRBV28
CASRGTRSYEQYF
>18|TRBV5-6
CASSLRRLTRSSYNEQFF
>18|TRBV6-2/TRBV6-3
CASSYPPSGGYSTDTQYF
>17|TRBV4-3
CASSQDYGSPFFYEQYF
>13|TRBV6-5
CASSFIQGVGYTF
>17|TRBV5-1
CASSLAQGAPKNSPLHF
>15|TRBV7-3
CASSSDSSGANVLTF
>20|TRBV18
CASSPDGSGDRGASTDTQYF
>13|TRBV6-1
CASSEKGPYEQYF
>13|TRBV5-1
CASRAASTDTQYF
>15|TRBV7-2
CASSLSSGAYTEAFF
>16|TRBV5-1
CASSLDVGALKETQYF
>15|TRBV9
CASSAGTSEYNEQFF
>14|TRBV5-5
CASSPGGTNTEAFF
>11|TRBV28
CASSLWGEQYF
>14|TRBV4-1
CASSDRVANEKLFF
>13|TRBV30
CAWTRAVTGELFF
>16|TRBV28
CASSPEKMTGNTEAFF
>16|TRBV7-2
CASSLGTSGSGETQYF
>15|TRBV9
CASSVAPSKVETQYF
>15|TRBV6-5
CASSPGTSGPYEQYF
>13|TRBV30
CAWMKAMNTEAFF
>16|TRBV4-3
CASSQDDPRVGGELFF
>15|TRBV20-1
CSASTRLASTDTQYF
>18|TRBV19
CASTNPKHPGQGGYEQFF
>15|TRBV7-9
CASSLGTQTNSPLHF
>17|TRBV7-3
CASSLTGVRRNTGELFF
>14|TRBV27
CASSWGPVNEKLFF
>12|TRBV29-1
CSACITVSFPFF
>17|TRBV18
CASSPQGQGTNTGELFF
>16|TRBV15
CATSRGDTGSGNTIYF
>13|TRBV7-3
CASSSSYYNEQFF
>12|TRBV6-2/TRBV6-3
CASSRTVQPQHF
>12|TRBV29-1
CSVGWYAHEQFF
>17|TRBV6-4
CASSDSGGASGANVLTF
>14|TRBV5-1
CASSLSTRQETQYF
>15|TRBV6-7
CASSYRPSSVHEQYF
>16|TRBV30
CAWSSTLAGDGNEQFF
>15|TRBV7-3
CASSEGGSASYEQYF
>14|TRBV3-1/TRBV3-2
CASSPSPSPGELFF
>14|TRBV6-1
CASSEAGRAWALHF
>14|TRBV7-2
CASSFYGNGEKLFF
>15|TRBV5-5
CASSSGTSAYNEQFF